Shown below are 26 T cell receptor delta chains from a single sample sequenced in a study of gammadelta T cells in human blood. TCRdb reprocessed the RT-PCR reads through CATT. Of 900 to 950 delta-chain clones in the sample, 15% to 20% were seen once. The material sequenced was Vgamma9Vdelta2 gamma-delta T cells from fetal blood. The receptors were gathered from a human fetus.

Worth noting for this clone: One base away lies a much larger clone, so this may be a sequencing read error. The chain carries TRDV2 and TRDJ2; D possibly corresponds to TRDD3 (6 bases). Per the germline V gene, CDR1 is GEAIGNYY and CDR2 is EKD. V lost 3 bases, J lost 1 base, and 11 bases lay in between. The CDR3 runs to 15 residues. In DNA form, the CDR3 reads TGTGCCTGTGACCTACGGGGGGATTTGACAGCACAACTCTTCTTT. Amino acid sequence: CACDLRGDLTAQLFF.

The V gene is TRDV2, the J gene TRDJ3; D gene uncertain. Germline CDR1 and CDR2: GEAIGNYY and EKD. The CDR3 sequence is 18 residues long. With 3 bases removed from V and 0 bases from J, the gap between germline ends came to 14 bases. The CDR3 DNA reads as TGTGCCTGTGACCCCCTGAGGCCTAGCTCCTGGGACACCCGACAGATGTTTTTC. This gives the protein CACDPLRPSSWDTRQMFF.

This clone is judged large. The chain uses TRDV2 and TRDJ3; 13 bases line up with TRDD3. The length of the CDR3 is 20 residues. V shed 3 bases, J shed 0 bases, and the junction held 7 bases outside the gene matches. Germline CDR1 GEAIGNYY, CDR2 EKD. This CDR3 reads CACDSYWGIRSSWDTRQMFF. DNA for the CDR3: TGTGCCTGTGACTCGTACTGGGGGATACGAAGCTCCTGGGACACCCGACAGATGTTTTTC.

Judged by abundance, this clone is medium-sized (0.01 to 0.1%). The V and J genes are TRDV2 and TRDJ3; the match to TRDD3 covers 9 bases. Trimming cost V 3 bases and J 3 bases; bases outside gene matches: 11. CDR3 length: 19 amino acids. CDR1 and CDR2 from the germline V gene are GEAIGNYY and EKD. Here the CDR3 reads CACDVLGDRTNWDTRQMFF. The CDR3 nucleotides read TGTGCCTGTGACGTACTGGGGGACCGCACGAACTGGGACACCCGACAGATGTTTTTC.

This clone was observed a single time. There is no V gene call, and the J gene is TRDJ2; the tabulated D call, TRDD3, remains unverified against the DNA. There are 16 residues in the CDR3. CDR3 bases: TGTGCCTTTACGCCCACTGGGGGAGCTTTGACAGCACAACTCTTCTTT. Protein sequence: CAFTPTGGALTAQLFF.

This clone came up a few times. The translation of this DNA and the TCRdb protein of a much larger clone differ at residue 10, probably owing to a read error; the protein shown here is translated from the DNA. This rearrangement joins TRDV2 to TRDJ3, with D possibly matching TRDD3 (5 bases). Germline CDR1 reads GEAIGNYY; CDR2 reads EKD. The CDR3 has 17 amino acids. CDR3: CACDTWGPSCDTRQMFF. Here the CDR3 DNA reads TGTGCCTGTGACACCTGGGGACCCTCCTGTGACACCCGACAGATGTTTTTC.

This clone is large (0.1 to 1%) by share. The gene calls are TRDV2 and TRDJ3, with 8 nucleotides matching TRDD3. The V gene's germline CDR1 is GEAIGNYY and CDR2 EKD. The trim removed 1 base at V and 1 base at J, leaving 2 bases unmatched. The CDR3 runs to 17 residues. CDR3 coding DNA: TGTGCCTGTGACACTCCTGGGGGATCCTGGGACACCCGACAGATGTTTTTC. This translates into CACDTPGGSWDTRQMFF.

As to this clone: A much larger clone is a single base away; this may be a read error. This chain uses TRDV2 with TRDJ2; the match to TRDD3 covers 9 bases. TCRdb does not report a J gene; here it was assigned by matching the DNA to germline references. Looked up from germline, CDR1 is GEAIGNYY and CDR2 is EKD. J gave up 12 bases and V 1 base, and 11 bases lay outside the gene matches. This CDR3 spans 15 amino acids. Here the CDR3 reads CACDTSGGYTDKLFF. The CDR3 DNA reads TGTGCCTGTGACACGTCCGGGGGATACACCGATAAACTCTTCTTT.

With regard to this clone: This DNA translates differently at residue 3 from the TCRdb protein, which is that of a much larger clone; a read error is likely, and the protein shown is the DNA's own translation. The chain links TRDV2 to TRDJ2, with D hard to call. The CDR3 is 14 amino acids. Germline V gene data show CDR1 as GEAIGNYY and CDR2 as EKD. DNA of the CDR3: TGTGCCGGTGACGGATTGGGATTGACAGCACAACTCTTCTTT. Translated, it gives CAGDGLGLTAQLFF.

Remarks on this clone: This could be a read error, since a much larger clone is one nucleotide away. V gene TRDV2 combines with J gene TRDJ3; the match to TRDD3 covers 12 bases. Because TCRdb records no J gene, it was assigned here through a match of the DNA to germline. Germline trimming cut 0 bases from V and 0 bases from J; bases unmatched to any gene: 5. This CDR3 comprises 20 residues. CDR1 GEAIGNYY and CDR2 EKD come from the germline V gene. CDR3 protein: CACDTVLGDTCSWDTRQMFF. CDR3 nucleotide sequence: TGTGCCTGTGACACCGTACTGGGGGATACCTGCTCCTGGGACACCCGACAGATGTTTTTC.

By proportion, this clone is medium-sized. The chain employs TRDV2 and TRDJ3; 13 bases line up with TRDD3. V was pared by 3 bases and J by 5 bases, with 6 bases of the junction left unmatched. CDR3 length: 18 residues. Germline assignment: CDR1 GEAIGNYY and CDR2 EKD. CDR3 in amino acids: CACDRLLGDTRDTRQMFF. The CDR3 nucleotides read TGTGCCTGTGACCGCTTACTGGGGGATACGAGGGACACCCGACAGATGTTTTTC.

In its sample, this clone ranks as large. This chain links TRDV2 with TRDJ3, with 10 bases aligning to TRDD3. This CDR3 region has 19 residues. With V trimmed by 0 bases and J by 0 bases, 4 bases remained unmatched. Germline values: CDR1 GEAIGNYY, CDR2 EKD. The CDR3 DNA is TGTGCCTGTGACACCGACTGGGGGATCAGCTCCTGGGACACCCGACAGATGTTTTTC. Translated, it gives CACDTDWGISSWDTRQMFF.

This clone was seen a handful of times. The amino acid sequence in TCRdb belongs to a much larger clone and departs from this DNA's translation at residue 3, likely a sequencing read error; the sequence shown is translated from the DNA. The chain combines TRDV2 with TRDJ2; possibly TRDD3 for D (6 bases). CDR1 is GEAIGNYY and CDR2 is EKD in the germline V gene. The CDR3 spans 14 residues. In DNA, the CDR3 is TGTGCCTATGACACGTGGGGGCTGACAGCACAACTCTTCTTT. It codes for CAYDTWGLTAQLFF.

The genes are TRDV2 and TRDJ3; TRDD3 matches at 10 bases. TCRdb lists no J gene, so it was determined here by aligning the DNA to germline. Germline loops: CDR1 GEAIGNYY, CDR2 EKD. With V trimmed by 4 bases and J by 0 bases, 14 bases remained unmatched. CDR3 length: 21 amino acids. The CDR3 reads CACEPLVLGDVSSWDTRQMFF. In DNA, the CDR3 is TGTGCCTGTGAACCCCTCGTACTGGGGGATGTAAGCTCCTGGGACACCCGACAGATGTTTTTC.

About this clone itself: A far larger clone is a single base away, which makes a read error likely. V and J are TRDV2 and TRDJ3, with TRDD3 identical over 9 bases. The J gene is not listed in TCRdb, so it was assigned here from a DNA match to germline. CDR3 length: 19 residues. The germline V gene encodes CDR1 GEAIGNYY and CDR2 EKD. J lost 0 bases, V lost 2 bases, and 7 bases had no gene match. For the CDR3, the DNA is TGTGCCTGTGACATACTGGGGGAAATTGGCTCCTGGGACACCCGACAGATGTTTTTC. The encoded protein is CACDILGEIGSWDTRQMFF.

Turning to this clone: With a much larger clone just one base away, this may be a read error. This chain joins TRDV2 and TRDJ3; 13 nucleotides align to TRDD3. TCRdb does not report a J gene; here it was assigned by matching the DNA to germline references. The germline V gene has CDR1 GEAIGNYY and CDR2 EKD. The CDR3 sequence is 21 residues long. CDR3 coding DNA: TGTGCCTGTGACACCCTACTGGGGGATACGCTCAGCTCCTGGGATACCCGACAGATGTTTTTC. Translation: CACDTLLGDTLSSWDTRQMFF.

By share, this clone ranks as large. Other DNA sequences from this sample encode an identical CDR3 as well. The J gene is TRDJ2, the V gene TRDV2, with D possibly being TRDD3 (5 bases). The V and J ends lost 3 bases and 2 bases respectively, with 9 bases between them. Germline lookup yields CDR1 GEAIGNYY and CDR2 EKD. The CDR3 sequence is 14 residues long. The CDR3 spells CACDLWGLTAQLFF. For the CDR3, the DNA is TGTGCCTGTGACCTATGGGGCTTGACAGCACAACTCTTCTTT.

V gene TRDV2 combines with J gene TRDJ3, with 8 bases identical to TRDD3. No J gene was available from TCRdb, and it was assigned here by a germline match of the DNA. V trimming: 3 bases; J trimming: 1 base; junction bases outside the gene matches: 10. CDR1 is GEAIGNYY, CDR2 EKD, per germline. The CDR3 extends over 19 amino acids. The CDR3 DNA reads TGTGCCTGTGACGCGTTACTGGGGGCACTGTCCTGGGACACCCGACAGATGTTTTTC. It is translated as CACDALLGALSWDTRQMFF.

This clone is labeled as large (0.1 to 1%). V usage is TRDV2 and J usage is TRDJ3; 10 nucleotides agree with TRDD3. With V trimmed by 0 bases and J by 0 bases, 1 base remained unmatched. The CDR3 loop spans 18 amino acids. CDR1 is GEAIGNYY, CDR2 EKD, per germline. The CDR3: CACDTAGGYSWDTRQMFF. The DNA for the CDR3 is TGTGCCTGTGACACCGCTGGGGGATACTCCTGGGACACCCGACAGATGTTTTTC.

The sample holds a few counts of this clone. Given a much more abundant clone one base away, this may be a read error. The chain recombines TRDV2 with TRDJ2; 9 bases are a match to TRDD3. The CDR3 loop spans 19 amino acids. The germline gives CDR1 GEAIGNYY, CDR2 EKD. J gave up 0 bases and V 3 bases, and 13 bases lay outside the gene matches. CDR3 nucleotide sequence: TGTGCCTGTGACTCCTTAAACTGGGGGAGGCCCCCTTTGACAGCACAACTCTTCTTT. It yields the protein CACDSLNWGRPPLTAQLFF.

This clone is classed as large. J is TRDJ1 and V is TRDV2; 12 bases match TRDD3. The germline CDR1 and CDR2 sequences are GEAIGNYY and EKD. J lost 3 bases, V lost 3 bases, and 7 bases had no gene match. The CDR3 loop spans 16 amino acids. CDR3 amino acids: CACDALGDTRADKLIF. CDR3 bases: TGTGCCTGTGACGCCCTGGGGGATACGCGGGCCGATAAACTCATCTTT.

This clone was counted only a few times. Compared with germline, one end of the junction differs, possibly owing to a read error. This chain uses TRDV2 with TRDJ2; D uncertain. Looked up from germline, CDR1 is GEAIGNYY and CDR2 is EKD. The CDR3 consists of 16 residues. The CDR3 here is CACDTVGPALTAKLFF. The CDR3, as DNA: TGTGCCTGTGACACCGTGGGCCCCGCTTTGACAGCAAAACTCTTCTTT.

This clone counts as medium-sized. This chain uses TRDV2 with TRDJ1, with a possible D match to TRDD3 (6 bases). The CDR3 consists of 15 residues. Per the germline V gene, CDR1 is GEAIGNYY and CDR2 is EKD. V gave up 0 bases and J gave up 0 bases, with 10 bases separating them. The CDR3 region has the DNA TGTGCCTGTGACACCGTGGGGGGGTACACCGATAAACTCATCTTT. This sequence encodes CACDTVGGYTDKLIF.

By sample share, this clone is large. The chain uses TRDV2 and TRDJ3; 13 bases agree with TRDD3. The CDR3 runs 20 residues. From germline, CDR1 is GEAIGNYY and CDR2 EKD. The V gene end was trimmed by 0 bases and the J gene end by 0 bases; junction bases not matched to a gene: 4. CDR3 residues: CACDTYWGIRSSWDTRQMFF. CDR3 sequence (DNA): TGTGCCTGTGACACCTACTGGGGGATACGGAGCTCCTGGGACACCCGACAGATGTTTTTC.

Remarks on this clone: Since a much larger clone is just one base distant, this may be a read error. The chain recombines TRDV2 with TRDJ3; 8 bases match TRDD3. TCRdb is silent on the J gene; assignment here came from matching the DNA to germline. J gave up 5 bases and V 0 bases, and 14 bases lay outside the gene matches. CDR1 and CDR2 (germline): GEAIGNYY, EKD. The CDR3 totals 20 residues. For the CDR3, the DNA is TGTGCCTGTGACACCGTCCCTAACTGTGGGATACGCGGGGACACCCGACAGATGTTTTTC. Amino acid sequence: CACDTVPNCGIRGDTRQMFF.

In its sample, this clone is hyperexpanded. The chain is built from TRDV2 and TRDJ3; the match to TRDD3 covers 7 bases. The CDR3 runs 16 residues. In germline, CDR1 is GEAIGNYY, CDR2 EKD. The trim removed 3 bases at V and 0 bases at J, leaving 1 base unmatched. The CDR3 bases are TGTGCCTGTGACTGGGGGAGCTCCTGGGACACCCGACAGATGTTTTTC. Protein sequence: CACDWGSSWDTRQMFF.